These 20 T cell receptor beta chains were sequenced from one sample in a study of PD-1 blockade in classical Hodgkin lymphoma (TCRdb year 2020). Interpreted using the paper, the time point label stands for: newly diagnosed, previously untreated cHL patient sample. CD8+ T cells were purified from thawed PBMCs by magnetic negative selection with a Miltenyi CD8+ T cell isolation kit. Library preparation employed the immunoSEQ multiplex PCR assay. Sourced from immuneACCESS, this table was stored by TCRdb with only in-frame sequences that have V and J called. A share of the clones is absent; for the studies checked, an unresolved V gene accounts for under half, and the remainder has no known explanation. This sample comprises 23,000 or so clones, around nine tenths of them detected only once. Of the sample, 6.5% to 8% falls within the top ten clones. Material for sequencing was CD8+ T cells from blood. These receptor sequences come from a human donor with classical Hodgkin lymphoma.

The CDR3: CASSRYSGANVLTF. CDR3 bases: TGTGCCAGTAGTAGGTATTCTGGGGCCAACGTCCTGACTTTC. V usage is TRBV19 and J usage is TRBJ2-6; D is uncertain. The CDR3 extends over 14 amino acids. Deletions cut 4 bases from V and 1 base from J, with 5 bases between. Germline loops: CDR1 LNHDA, CDR2 SQIVND (reference sequence).

This chain uses TRBV7-9 with TRBJ1-1; 9 bases are shared with TRBD1. This CDR3 contains 13 residues. Germline lookup yields CDR1 SEHNR and CDR2 FQNEAQ (reference sequence). V was clipped by 6 bases and J by 10 bases; unmatched bases: 9. CDR3 amino acids: CASRWDRESVAFF. The DNA of the CDR3 is TGTGCCAGCAGGTGGGACAGGGAGTCTGTAGCTTTCTTT. The complete variable domain, with remaining parts taken from reference TRBV7-9 and TRBJ1-1, reads DTGVSQNPRHKITKRGQNVTFRCDPISEHNRLYWYRQTLGQGPEFLTYFQNEAQLEKSRLLSDRFSAERPKGSFSTLEIQRTEQGDSAMYLCASRWDRESVAFFGQGTRLTVV.

The rearrangement links TRBV7-2 to TRBJ2-7; 11 bases line up with TRBD2. The CDR3 is made up of 15 amino acids. V gave up 4 bases and J gave up 7 bases; unmatched junction bases: 9. CDR1 and CDR2 (germline): SGHTA, FQGNSA. The CDR3 sequence: CASSSTSGGTGEQYF. CDR3 coding DNA: TGTGCCAGCAGCTCCACTAGCGGGGGCACGGGAGAGCAGTACTTC.

The genes are TRBV5-6 and TRBJ2-7; 10 nucleotides agree with TRBD1. Germline V CDR1 and CDR2: SGHDT, YYEEEE. After removal of 4 bases from V and 5 bases from J, the junction contained 18 bases not matched to a gene. This CDR3 is 18 amino acids long. The DNA of the CDR3 is TGTGCCAGCAGCCTAGGCCCATCCACAGGGACAGGGGTGGACGAGCAGTACTTC. It yields the protein CASSLGPSTGTGVDEQYF. The whole variable domain, filled in from reference TRBV5-6 and TRBJ2-7, reads DAGVTQSPTHLIKTRGQQVTLRCSPKSGHDTVSWYQQALGQGPQFIFQYYEEEERQRGNFPDRFSGHQFPNYSSELNVNALLLGDSALYLCASSLGPSTGTGVDEQYFGPGTRLTVT.

This clone has more than one count but fewer than ten. The chain combines TRBV10-3 with TRBJ1-5, with unresolved D. Trimming left V 6 bases short and J 3 bases short, with 9 bases between. The CDR3 sequence is 13 residues long. The germline CDR1 and CDR2 sequences are ENHRY and SYGVKD. The CDR3, as DNA: TGTGCCATCAGCCAGGAAATCAATCAGCCCCAGCATTTT. Translated, it gives CAISQEINQPQHF.

This clone was recorded only once. The genes are TRBV25-1 and TRBJ1-1; D remains unclear. V was shortened by 2 bases and J by 7 bases, with 11 bases between the two germline ends. The CDR3 is 13 amino acids. In germline, CDR1 is MGHDK, CDR2 SYGVNS. The CDR3 spells CASSEVVEGEAFF. CDR3 sequence (DNA): TGTGCCAGCAGTGAAGTCGTCGAGGGTGAAGCTTTCTTT.

J is TRBJ1-2 and V is TRBV9; D not certain. The V end lost 3 bases, the J end lost 5 bases, and 5 bases lay between the germline ends. The CDR3 runs to 11 residues. Germline CDR1 SGDLS, CDR2 YYNGEE. CDR3 nucleotides: TGTGCCAGCAGCGCCGAATATGGCTACACCTTC. This sequence encodes CASSAEYGYTF. Together with reference TRBV9 and TRBJ1-2, the CDR3 gives the full variable domain: DSGVTQTPKHLITATGQRVTLRCSPRSGDLSVYWYQQSLDQGLQFLIQYYNGEERAKGNILERFSAQQFPDLHSELNLSSLELGDSALYFCASSAEYGYTFGSGTRLTVV.

The CDR3 spells CASSVPGPQNYGYTF. CDR3 DNA sequence: TGCGCCAGCAGCGTTCCGGGCCCCCAGAACTATGGCTACACCTTC. The gene calls are TRBV4-1 and TRBJ1-2, with no clear D. With 5 bases removed from V and 2 bases from J, the gap between germline ends came to 15 bases. This CDR3 is built from 15 residues. Per the germline V gene, CDR1 is MGHRA and CDR2 is YSYEKL.

V and J are TRBV12-5 and TRBJ2-1, with 9 bases identical to TRBD2. The CDR3 loop spans 15 amino acids. Germline V gene sequence: CDR1 LGHNT, CDR2 FRNRAP. The ends lost 7 bases at V and 1 base at J; junction bases unmatched: 5. CDR3 sequence reads: CASVLAGLSYNEQFF. CDR3 bases: TGTGCTAGTGTTCTAGCGGGGCTGTCCTACAATGAGCAGTTCTTC.

This clone has only one observation. The V gene is TRBV7-8, the J gene TRBJ1-2, with D possibly being TRBD1 (6 bases). Per the germline V gene, CDR1 is SGHVS and CDR2 is FQNEAQ. The CDR3 extends over 16 amino acids. V dropped 1 base and J dropped 1 base, with 13 bases sitting between them. CDR3 amino acids: CASSLGGTHFNYGYTF. CDR3 in DNA: TGTGCCAGCAGCTTAGGCGGGACACATTTTAACTATGGCTACACCTTC.

The rearrangement uses TRBV5-6 and TRBJ1-6, with 10 bases identical to TRBD1. The CDR3 has 18 amino acids. J was trimmed by 7 bases and V by 2 bases; bases with no gene match: 12. Germline loops: CDR1 SGHDT, CDR2 YYEEEE. DNA for the CDR3: TGTGCCAGCAGCTTCGTGGCGGGACAGGGGATATTAAATTCACCCCTCCACTTT. It specifies CASSFVAGQGILNSPLHF.

The CDR3 DNA follows: TGTGCCAGCAGCAAAGAGACGCAGCACACTGAAGCTTTCTTT. It specifies CASSKETQHTEAFF. The chain employs TRBV21-1 and TRBJ1-1. TRBV21-1 is recorded as a pseudogene. The length of the CDR3 is 14 residues.

The J gene is TRBJ2-7, the V gene TRBV6-5; TRBD1 agrees at 10 bases. CDR1 is MNHEY, CDR2 SVGAGI, per germline. The ends lost 6 bases at V and 3 bases at J; junction bases unmatched: 5. This CDR3 is 14 amino acids long. CDR3 in DNA: TGTGCCAGCAGCATGGGACAGGGGATCTACGAGCAGTACTTC. This codes for CASSMGQGIYEQYF.

The chain uses TRBV6-5 and TRBJ2-1; D gene ambiguous. Trimming pared 0 bases from V and 2 bases from J, leaving 11 bases between. There are 16 residues in the CDR3. Germline V gene data show CDR1 as MNHEY and CDR2 as SVGAGI. The DNA for the CDR3 is TGTGCCAGCAGTTACTCAAGATCGGGTCCCTACAATGAGCAGTTCTTC. It translates to CASSYSRSGPYNEQFF.

The gene calls are TRBV30 and TRBJ2-1, with TRBD1 as a possible D gene (6 bases). The CDR3 is 14 amino acids. The germline V gene has CDR1 GTSNPN and CDR2 SVGIG (reference sequence). Trimming took off 4 bases at V and 0 bases at J, with 10 bases between the two ends. The CDR3 reads CAWKGTYSYNEQFF. The DNA for the CDR3 is TGTGCCTGGAAAGGGACATACTCCTACAATGAGCAGTTCTTC. The full variable domain, completed using reference TRBV30 and TRBJ2-1, is SQTIHQWPATLVQPVGSPLSLECTVEGTSNPNLYWYRQAAGRGLQLLFYSVGIGQISSEVPQNLSASRPQDRQFILSSKKLLLSDSGFYLCAWKGTYSYNEQFFGPGTRLTVL.

The chain combines TRBV15 with TRBJ1-5; 8 bases line up with TRBD1. V dropped 6 bases and J dropped 2; count of bases not matched to a gene: 6. Germline CDR1 and CDR2: LNHNV and YYDKDF (reference sequence). The CDR3 covers 15 residues. The CDR3 is CATSLDRGGNQPQHF. DNA of the CDR3: TGTGCCACCAGTCTAGACAGGGGAGGCAATCAGCCCCAGCATTTT.

The chain couples TRBV7-9 to TRBJ2-5; D perhaps matches TRBD2 (5 bases). The V end was cut by 8 bases, the J end by 4 bases, with 17 bases between. From germline, CDR1 is SEHNR and CDR2 FQNEAQ (reference sequence). The CDR3 runs 14 residues. This chain's CDR3 is CASVLILAGETQYF. In DNA form, the CDR3 reads TGTGCCAGCGTCCTCATTTTGGCGGGAGAGACCCAGTACTTC.

V usage is TRBV7-3 and J usage is TRBJ1-2; no clear D gene. The CDR3 covers 13 residues. Deletions cut 2 bases from V and 4 bases from J, with 8 bases between. CDR1 is SGHTA and CDR2 is FQGTGA in the germline V gene. In DNA form, the CDR3 reads TGTGCCAGCAGCTTAGACACCAGCTATGGCTACACCTTC. This sequence encodes CASSLDTSYGYTF.

The chain combines TRBV12-5 with TRBJ2-3, with D possibly called TRBD1 or TRBD2 (5 bases each). The CDR3 sequence is 14 residues long. V gave up 6 bases and J gave up 10 bases, with 20 bases separating them. CDR1 is LGHNT, CDR2 FRNRAP, per germline. CDR3 bases: TGTGCTAGTGGCTCACTGTCGGGACCGCATGCGCAGTATTTT. This translates into CASGSLSGPHAQYF.

The chain couples TRBV7-8 to TRBJ2-2; D may be TRBD2 (6 bases). The V and J ends lost 5 bases and 0 bases respectively, with 16 bases between them. This CDR3 region has 17 residues. Germline CDR1 and CDR2: SGHVS and FQNEAQ. The CDR3 reads CASSITSNYANTGELFF. CDR3 sequence (DNA): TGTGCCAGCAGCATTACTAGCAACTACGCGAACACCGGGGAGCTGTTTTTT.